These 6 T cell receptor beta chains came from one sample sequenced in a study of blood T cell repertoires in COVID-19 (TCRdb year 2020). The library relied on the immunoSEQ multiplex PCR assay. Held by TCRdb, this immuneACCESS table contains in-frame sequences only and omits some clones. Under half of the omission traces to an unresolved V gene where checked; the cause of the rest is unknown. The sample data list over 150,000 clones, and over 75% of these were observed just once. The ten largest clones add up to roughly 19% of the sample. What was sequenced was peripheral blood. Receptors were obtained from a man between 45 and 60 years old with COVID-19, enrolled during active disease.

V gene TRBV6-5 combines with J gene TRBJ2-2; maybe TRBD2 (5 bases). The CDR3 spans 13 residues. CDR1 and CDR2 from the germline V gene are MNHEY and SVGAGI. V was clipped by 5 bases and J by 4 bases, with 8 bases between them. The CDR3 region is CASSPRGTGELFF. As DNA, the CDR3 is TGTGCCAGCAGTCCCCGGGGCACCGGGGAGCTGTTTTTT.

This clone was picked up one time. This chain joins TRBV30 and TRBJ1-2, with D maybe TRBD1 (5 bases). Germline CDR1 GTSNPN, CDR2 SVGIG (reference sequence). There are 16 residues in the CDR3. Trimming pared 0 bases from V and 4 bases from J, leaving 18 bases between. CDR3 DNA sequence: TGTGCCTGGAGTGTACCCCGGAGGGGATACCTCTATGGCTACACCTTC. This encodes CAWSVPRRGYLYGYTF.

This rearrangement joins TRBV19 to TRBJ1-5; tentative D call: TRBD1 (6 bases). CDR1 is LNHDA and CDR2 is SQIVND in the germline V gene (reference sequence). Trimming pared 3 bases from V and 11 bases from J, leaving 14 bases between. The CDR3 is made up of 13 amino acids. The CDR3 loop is CASSMGASLSQHF. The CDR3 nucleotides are TGTGCCAGTAGTATGGGGGCTAGTTTGTCCCAGCATTTT.

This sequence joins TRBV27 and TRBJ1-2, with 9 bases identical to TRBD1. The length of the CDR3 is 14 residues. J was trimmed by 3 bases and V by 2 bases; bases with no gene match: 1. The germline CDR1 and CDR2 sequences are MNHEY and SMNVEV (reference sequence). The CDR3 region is CASSLRQGDYGYTF. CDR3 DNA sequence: TGTGCCAGCAGTTTACGACAGGGGGACTATGGCTACACCTTC.

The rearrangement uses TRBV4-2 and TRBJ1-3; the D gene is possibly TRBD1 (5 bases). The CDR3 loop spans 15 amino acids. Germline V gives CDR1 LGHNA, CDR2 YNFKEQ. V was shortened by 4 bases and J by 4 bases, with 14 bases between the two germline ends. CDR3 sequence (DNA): TGTGCCAGCAGCCTTAACCTTGACAGAGGAAACACCATATATTTT. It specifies CASSLNLDRGNTIYF.

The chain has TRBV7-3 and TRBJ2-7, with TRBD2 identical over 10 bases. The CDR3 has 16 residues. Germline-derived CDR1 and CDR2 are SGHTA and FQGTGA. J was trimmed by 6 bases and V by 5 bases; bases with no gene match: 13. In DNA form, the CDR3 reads TGTGCCAGCAGCCCCATAGCGGGGGGCCTCCTCGGCGAGCAGTACTTC. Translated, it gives CASSPIAGGLLGEQYF.